The T cell receptor beta chain under discussion was sequenced for a study of T cells in narcolepsy. Looking at the study overall: Healthy controls were enrolled alongside patients with narcolepsy type 1 or type 2. Study conclusions and caveats: HCRT-specific and TRIB2-specific autoreactive clonotypes appeared among same-patient CSF and blood CD4+ clonotypes. Blood of same and different patients, but not healthy controls, reportedly held recurring autoreactive clonotypes.

The CDR3 runs 15 residues. Germline-derived CDR1 and CDR2 are SGHDT and YYEEEE. V was pared by 0 bases and J by 6 bases, with 14 bases between. Profiling relied on immunoSEQ multiplex PCR, and the TCRdb table lists in-frame clones only, not all of them. The table lists under 25,000 clones, roughly 86% of them singletons. Regarding this clone: Its antigen is undetermined.

The sequence was obtained from a human donor with narcolepsy. The chain carries TRBV5-6 and TRBJ2-3; D call uncertain. The sequencing sample was made of CD45RA- memory CD4+ T cells from PBMCs. This chain's CDR3 is CASSLAADLRDTQYF. CDR3 coding DNA: TGTGCCAGCAGCTTGGCTGCAGACCTCAGGGATACGCAGTATTTT.